A single sample gave rise to the 20 T cell receptor beta chains below, sequenced in a study of CD8 T cells in ankylosing spondylitis. TCRdb re-derived calls from the 5' RACE reads in MiXCR, one entry per CDR3 protein. Of some 250,000 distinct CDR3 sequences listed, about 10% are singletons. The sample consisted of blood, either unsorted or a sorted T cell fraction (not recorded which). Receptors were obtained from a male donor with ankylosing spondylitis or in good health (not recorded which).

This clonotype was seen at least ten times. Here the CDR3 DNA reads TGTGCCAGCAGAGGGGGGGCTATCTCCTATAATTCACCCCTCCACTTT. Protein: CASRGGAISYNSPLHF. The V and J genes are TRBV12-3 or TRBV12-4 and TRBJ1-6, with a weak D call TRBD1 (6 bases). V gave up 6 bases and J gave up 0 bases, with 12 bases separating them. This CDR3 is 16 amino acids long.

This clonotype was counted many times. The chain couples TRBV5-1 to TRBJ1-1; no clear D gene. Between the trimmed V and J ends, which lost 0 bases and 0 bases, there was a span of 12 bases. Germline-derived CDR1 and CDR2 are SGHRS and YFSETQ. CDR3 length: 16 amino acids. CDR3 nucleotide sequence: TGCGCCAGCAGCTTGGCTGGCAGCCTTATGAACACTGAAGCTTTCTTT. It is translated as CASSLAGSLMNTEAFF.

Many counts were recorded for this clonotype. The J gene is TRBJ1-1, the V gene TRBV12-3 or TRBV12-4; tentatively, D is TRBD1 (6 bases). The CDR3 sequence is 14 residues long. Trimming cost V 6 bases and J 10 bases, with 21 bases left between them. CDR3 protein: CASSWGRPALRAFF. In nucleotides, the CDR3 is TGTGCCAGCAGCTGGGGGCGCCCCGCTTTGAGAGCTTTCTTT.

Only one count was recorded for this clonotype. The CDR3 DNA sequence: TGTGCCAGCTCACCGACAGCAGGTTCTGGGGCCAACGTCCTGACTTTC. Translated, it gives CASSPTAGSGANVLTF. V and J are TRBV18 and TRBJ2-6, with D possibly TRBD1 on 5 matching bases. Between the trimmed V and J ends, which lost 3 bases and 1 base, there was a span of 10 bases. Germline V gene sequence: CDR1 KGHSH, CDR2 LQKENI. The CDR3 runs to 16 residues.

This clonotype was counted many times. The chain combines TRBV12-3 or TRBV12-4 with TRBJ2-2, with 8 bases fitting TRBD2. The CDR3 has 17 amino acids. The ends lost 7 bases at V and 5 bases at J; junction bases unmatched: 15. The CDR3 loop is CASNPGAGGVGTGELFF. CDR3 nucleotide sequence: TGTGCCAGCAATCCCGGGGCGGGAGGCGTTGGAACCGGGGAGCTGTTTTTT.

This clonotype has just a few counts. J is TRBJ2-7 and V is TRBV4-1; possibly TRBD1 for D (5 bases). Trimming shortened V by 3 bases and J by 4 bases, and 16 bases separated the two germline ends. The CDR3 totals 15 residues. Germline V gene lookup returns CDR1 MGHRA and CDR2 YSYEKL. This CDR3 is CASSQNLQDIYEQYF. In nucleotides, the CDR3 is TGCGCCAGCAGCCAGAACCTACAGGATATTTACGAGCAGTACTTC.

The V gene is TRBV6-1, the J gene TRBJ1-2, with D perhaps TRBD1 (5 bases). The CDR3 covers 14 residues. The V and J ends lost 6 bases and 3 bases respectively, with 14 bases between them. Germline V gene sequence: CDR1 MNHNS, CDR2 SASEGT. The CDR3 loop is CASRPTGTDYGYTF. CDR3 DNA sequence: TGTGCCAGCAGGCCGACCGGGACGGACTATGGCTACACCTTC.

This clonotype appeared many times. This chain connects TRBV6-1 to TRBJ2-1; D could derive from TRBD1 or TRBD2 (5 bases each). The CDR3 is 15 residues long. Trimming shortened V by 8 bases and J by 0 bases, and 14 bases separated the two germline ends. Per the germline V gene, CDR1 is MNHNS and CDR2 is SASEGT. The CDR3 loop reads CASLGTGSSYNEQFF. The DNA for the CDR3 is TGTGCCAGCCTTGGGACGGGGAGCTCCTACAATGAGCAGTTCTTC.

This clonotype has at least ten counts. The V and J genes are TRBV7-2 and TRBJ2-7, with a possible D match to TRBD2 (6 bases). The V gene's germline CDR1 is SGHTA and CDR2 FQGNSA. The V and J ends lost 1 base and 0 bases respectively, with 13 bases between them. The length of the CDR3 is 16 residues. The CDR3 region is CASSLVGSNPSYEQYF. The DNA of the CDR3 is TGTGCCAGCAGCTTAGTCGGGAGTAACCCCTCCTACGAGCAGTACTTC.

This clonotype was recorded many times. The rearrangement joins TRBV27 to TRBJ1-2; 7 bases are shared with TRBD1. After removal of 5 bases from V and 6 bases from J, the junction contained 3 bases not matched to a gene. The CDR3 sequence is 12 residues long. CDR1 MNHEY and CDR2 SMNVEV come from the germline V gene (reference sequence). CDR3 in amino acids: CASSAGGDGYTF. The CDR3 nucleotides read TGTGCCAGCAGTGCAGGGGGGGATGGCTACACCTTC.

This clonotype was observed at least ten times. This chain joins TRBV4-1 and TRBJ1-5; no clear D. CDR3 length: 16 residues. The V gene's germline CDR1 is MGHRA and CDR2 YSYEKL. Trimming removed 4 bases from V and 0 bases from J, with 13 bases in between. The CDR3 DNA reads TGCGCCAGCAGCCTAACGTCACAGATTAGCAATCAGCCCCAGCATTTT. It codes for CASSLTSQISNQPQHF.

This clonotype was counted ten times or more. The J gene is TRBJ2-3, the V gene TRBV20-1, with 11 bases identical to TRBD2. Germline loops: CDR1 DFQATT, CDR2 SNEGSKA (reference sequence). This CDR3 has 15 residues. The junction had 5 bases not matched to a gene; V was cut back by 5 bases and J by 1 base. The CDR3 sequence: CSAVSGGARTDTQYF. For the CDR3, the DNA is TGCAGTGCTGTTAGCGGGGGGGCCCGCACAGATACGCAGTATTTT.

In its sample, this clonotype was seen many times. The chain has TRBV10-3 and TRBJ2-7; the D is unclear. CDR3 length: 17 amino acids. V was pared by 0 bases and J by 1 base, with 16 bases between. Germline values: CDR1 ENHRY, CDR2 SYGVKD. The CDR3 loop is CAISESLGQTFSYEQYF. CDR3 sequence (DNA): TGTGCCATCAGTGAGTCTTTAGGGCAGACTTTTTCCTACGAGCAGTACTTC.

Of note for this clonotype: Since a much larger clone is just one base distant, this may be a read error. Lacking the conserved final phenylalanine or tryptophan, this CDR3 likely reflects a read error. CDR3 sequence: CASSPIWGNDNEQFL. CDR3 sequence (DNA): TGTGCCAGCAGTCCCATCTGGGGGAACGACAATGAGCAGTTCCTC. This sequence joins TRBV12-3 or TRBV12-4 and TRBJ2-1, with D perhaps being TRBD1 or TRBD2 (5 bases each). The germline V and J ends were trimmed by 5 bases and 5 bases, with 16 bases remaining between them. The CDR3 totals 15 residues.

About this clonotype itself: The junction does not match germline at one end; this may be a read error. This chain connects TRBV6-1 to TRBJ1-1; no firm D call. The germline CDR1 and CDR2 sequences are MNHNS and SASEGT. The CDR3 spans 14 residues. CDR3 coding DNA: TGTGCCAGCAGTGAAGCAAGGGTTCACACTGAATCTTTCTTT. It codes for CASSEARVHTESFF.

This clonotype was observed a few times. The chain has TRBV5-1 and TRBJ2-1, with no clear D. The V gene's germline CDR1 is SGHRS and CDR2 YFSETQ. This CDR3 spans 15 amino acids. With 2 bases removed from V and 0 bases from J, the gap between germline ends came to 9 bases. The CDR3 nucleotides read TGCGCCAGCAGCTTAGCGAGAAGCTCCTACAATGAGCAGTTCTTC. This encodes CASSLARSSYNEQFF.

This clonotype was observed a few times. A junction boundary mismatches the germline segment, possibly from a read error. The rearrangement joins TRBV5-1 to TRBJ2-7; D is possibly TRBD2 (6 bases). Germline V lookup: CDR1 SGHRS, CDR2 YFSETQ. The CDR3 consists of 15 residues. CDR3 DNA sequence: TGCGCCAGCAGCGTCGGGGACCGGGACTCGGTAGGAGAAGACTTC. It is translated as CASSVGDRDSVGEDF.

This clonotype was seen a handful of times. The chain links TRBV6-5 to TRBJ2-3; 8 bases are shared with TRBD1. CDR1 and CDR2 (germline): MNHEY, SVGAGI. This CDR3 spans 19 amino acids. Trimming took 0 bases from V and 0 from J; bases not matched to a gene: 11. CDR3 sequence reads: CASSYSLGTGDPSTDTQYF. CDR3 DNA sequence: TGTGCCAGCAGTTACTCGTTAGGGACAGGAGACCCGAGCACAGATACGCAGTATTTT.

The V call is TRBV11-2, the J call TRBJ2-1; 7 positions agree with TRBD2. Germline V CDR1 and CDR2: SGHAT, FQNNGV. J gave up 2 bases and V 2 bases, and 3 bases lay outside the gene matches. The CDR3 runs to 15 residues. The CDR3 coding sequence is TGTGCCAGCAGCTTAAGCGGGATAACCTACAATGAGCAGTTCTTC. Its protein is CASSLSGITYNEQFF.

At least ten counts were recorded for this clonotype. This chain uses TRBV12-3 or TRBV12-4 with TRBJ2-5, with TRBD2 matching over 7 bases. The CDR3 has 14 residues. The ends lost 6 bases at V and 5 bases at J; junction bases unmatched: 9. This chain's CDR3 is CASSPGLVGETQYF. The CDR3 DNA is TGTGCCAGCAGCCCCGGACTAGTCGGCGAGACCCAGTACTTC.